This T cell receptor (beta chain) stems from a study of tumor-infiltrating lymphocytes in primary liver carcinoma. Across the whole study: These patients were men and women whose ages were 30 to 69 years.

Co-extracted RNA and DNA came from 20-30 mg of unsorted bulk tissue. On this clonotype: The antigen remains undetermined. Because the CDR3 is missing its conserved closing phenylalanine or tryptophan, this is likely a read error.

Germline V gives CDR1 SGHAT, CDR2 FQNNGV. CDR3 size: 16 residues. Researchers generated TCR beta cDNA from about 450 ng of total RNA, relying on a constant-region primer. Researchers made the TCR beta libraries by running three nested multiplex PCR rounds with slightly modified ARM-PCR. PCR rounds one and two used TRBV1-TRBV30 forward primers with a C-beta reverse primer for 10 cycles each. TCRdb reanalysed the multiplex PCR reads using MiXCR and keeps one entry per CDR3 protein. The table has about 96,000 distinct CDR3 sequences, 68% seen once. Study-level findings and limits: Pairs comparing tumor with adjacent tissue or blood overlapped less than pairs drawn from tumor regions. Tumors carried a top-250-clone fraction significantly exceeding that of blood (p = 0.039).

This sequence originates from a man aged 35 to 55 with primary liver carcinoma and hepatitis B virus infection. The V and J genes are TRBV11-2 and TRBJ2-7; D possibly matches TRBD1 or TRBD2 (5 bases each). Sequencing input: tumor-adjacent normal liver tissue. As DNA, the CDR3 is TGTGCCAGGAGCTTGGGCCGGGATAGGGACCCCTACGAGCAGTACATC. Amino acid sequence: CARSLGRDRDPYEQYI.